This section outlines one TCR beta chain sequence together with its context. This entry belongs to a study of blood T cell repertoires in COVID-19. Study overall: Whether acute or convalescent, the COVID-19 samples came from the United States, Italy and Spain. In each case, the material was cDNA or gDNA derived from T cells, B-cell-depleted T cells, or PBMCs.

In the original analysis: Quantification of nucleated cells was approximated via reference gene primer amplification. TCRdb's copy holds only in-frame clones and misses some; the assay was immunoSEQ multiplex PCR. V, J and clone size are those of that table, while D and trimming were read from the DNA. The repertoire consists of 200,000 to 250,000 clones, with approximately 81% occurring once and the leading ten covering 2.9%. The CDR3 has 16 residues. Between the trimmed V and J ends, which lost 5 bases and 0 bases, there was a span of 17 bases. Germline-derived CDR1 and CDR2 are SEHNR and FQNEAQ (reference sequence).

The chain combines TRBV7-9 with TRBJ2-7; D uncertain. The sequenced material came from peripheral blood. This clonotype was obtained from a man between 50 and 59 years old who had recovered from COVID-19. This chain's CDR3 is CASSTYPRQLSYEQYF. The CDR3 coding sequence is TGTGCCAGCAGCACTTACCCCCGACAACTCTCCTACGAGCAGTACTTC.